Reported below is one T cell receptor (beta chain). Its antigen is undetermined. This specimen comes from a study of follicular helper T cells after annual influenza vaccination. Study as a whole: Some donors were sampled over the 2013-2014, 2014-2015 and 2015-2016 vaccinations.

Trimming left V 0 bases short and J 12 bases short, with 13 bases between. Germline-derived CDR1 and CDR2 are LGHNA and YSLEER. The length of the CDR3 is 13 residues. Sequenced by immunoSEQ multiplex PCR; TCRdb stores in-frame clones only, minus some. The table records over 4,000 clones, around 80% of them present only once. The time point here: 2015-2016 season, 7 days after influenza vaccination. Whole-study findings and limits: Change in circulating plasmablasts correlated with ICOS+CD38+ cTfh clonality change. Only about 9.5-22% of analyzed cells yielded productive TCRB sequences. ICOS-CD38- cTfh most often held earlier Day 7 ICOS+CD38+ clones.

This chain links TRBV4-3 with TRBJ2-3; D uncertain. This receptor was taken from an adult who received the influenza vaccine. Material: CXCR5+ CD38- circulating T follicular helper cells from blood, obtained 7 days after influenza vaccination. Specified subset: circulating Tfh, non-naive CD4+CXCR5+PD-1+ (ICOS+CD38+ or ICOS-CD38-). Here the CDR3 reads CASSQDPLGGQYF. The CDR3 DNA reads TGCGCCAGCAGCCAAGACCCTCTAGGTGGACAGTATTTT.